This T cell receptor beta chain derives from a study of blood T cell repertoires in COVID-19. This CDR3 region has 17 residues. Germline CDR1 SEHNR, CDR2 FQNEAQ (reference sequence). Between the trimmed V and J ends, which lost 5 bases and 3 bases, there was a span of 22 bases. Assay used: immunoSEQ multiplex PCR; TCRdb lists only in-frame clones, some missing. The data show under 200,000 clones, about 86% seen once. V and J are TRBV7-9 and TRBJ1-1; D might be TRBD1 (5 bases). The TCR was taken from a woman in her 70s with acute or convalescent COVID-19. Sequencing used peripheral blood. CDR3 region: CASSPYRQSPRDTEAFF. The CDR3 coding sequence is TGTGCCAGCAGCCCCTACCGACAGAGCCCCCGGGACACTGAAGCTTTCTTT. The whole variable domain, filled in from reference TRBV7-9 and TRBJ1-1, reads DTGVSQNPRHKITKRGQNVTFRCDPISEHNRLYWYRQTLGQGPEFLTYFQNEAQLEKSRLLSDRFSAERPKGSFSTLEIQRTEQGDSAMYLCASSPYRQSPRDTEAFFGQGTRLTVV.